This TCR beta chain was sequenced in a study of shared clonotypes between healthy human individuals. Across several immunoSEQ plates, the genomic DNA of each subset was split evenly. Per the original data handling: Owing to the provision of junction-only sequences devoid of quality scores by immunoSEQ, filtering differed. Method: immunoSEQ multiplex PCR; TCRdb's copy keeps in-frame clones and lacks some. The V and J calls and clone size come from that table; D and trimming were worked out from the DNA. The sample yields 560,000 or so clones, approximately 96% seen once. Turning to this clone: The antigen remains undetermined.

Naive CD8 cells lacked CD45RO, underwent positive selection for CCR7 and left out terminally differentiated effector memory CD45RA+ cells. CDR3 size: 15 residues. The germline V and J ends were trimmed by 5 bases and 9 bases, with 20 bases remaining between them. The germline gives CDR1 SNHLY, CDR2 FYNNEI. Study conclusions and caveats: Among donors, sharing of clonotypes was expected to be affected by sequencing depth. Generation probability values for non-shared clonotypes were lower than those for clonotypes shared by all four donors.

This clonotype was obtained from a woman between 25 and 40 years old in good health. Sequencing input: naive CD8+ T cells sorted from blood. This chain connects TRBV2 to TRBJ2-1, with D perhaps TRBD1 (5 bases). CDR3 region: CASSPPPGGAREQFF. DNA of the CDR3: TGTGCCAGCAGTCCGCCCCCCGGTGGGGCCCGTGAGCAGTTCTTC.